The 25 T cell receptor beta chains reported below all come from one sample, sequenced in a study of neoadjuvant anti-PD-1 for oral cavity cancer (dated by TCRdb to the early 2020s). The label giving this sample's time point can be read as: after neoadjuvant nivolumab, at surgical resection. Library prep was done by the immunoSEQ multiplex PCR assay. The clones in this table, taken by TCRdb from immuneACCESS, are in-frame only. Not every clone is retained; where verified, under half of the shortfall comes from an unresolved V gene, and the cause of the rest is unknown. This sample is represented by 33,000 or so clones; roughly 79% of them were singletons. The ten largest clonotypes hold under 3.5% of the sample. The material was PBMCs, obtained after nivolumab (anti-PD-1) treatment. Receptors originate from a person between 40 and 80 years old with oral cavity squamous cell carcinoma.

This clone was detected once. The chain recombines TRBV9 with TRBJ2-7; D unclear. Germline CDR1 is SGDLS and CDR2 is YYNGEE. The germline V and J ends were trimmed by 0 bases and 2 bases, with 9 bases remaining between them. The length of the CDR3 is 14 residues. CDR3 in amino acids: CASSVGGTTYEQYF. CDR3 sequence (DNA): TGTGCCAGCAGCGTAGGGGGTACCACCTACGAGCAGTACTTC.

This chain joins TRBV13 and TRBJ2-5; D gene unclear. The CDR3 length is 13 residues. V shed 3 bases and J shed 5 bases, with 10 bases lying between them. Germline V gives CDR1 PRHDT, CDR2 FYEKMQ (reference sequence). CDR3 loop: CASSFPGAETQYF. The CDR3 nucleotides are TGTGCCAGCAGCTTCCCGGGTGCGGAGACCCAGTACTTC.

The rearrangement uses TRBV4-3 and TRBJ1-5; D might be TRBD1 (5 bases). Germline assignment: CDR1 LGHNA and CDR2 YSLEER. V was clipped by 3 bases and J by 0 bases, with 15 bases between them. The CDR3 runs to 17 residues. The CDR3 region has the DNA TGCGCCAGCAGCCATCCCCGACAGTCAGATAGCAATCAGCCCCAGCATTTT. Encoded protein: CASSHPRQSDSNQPQHF.

In this sample, this clone turned up a few times. The chain joins TRBV28 to TRBJ1-1, with unresolved D. The CDR3 is 16 amino acids. CDR1 is MDHEN and CDR2 is SYDVKM in the germline V gene. The V end lost 2 bases, the J end lost 1 base, and 14 bases lay between the germline ends. The CDR3, as DNA: TGTGCCAGCAGTTTACGATCACGCAAGCAGAACACTGAAGCTTTCTTT. It translates to CASSLRSRKQNTEAFF.

The gene calls are TRBV7-2 and TRBJ1-1; D is undetermined. The germline V gene has CDR1 SGHTA and CDR2 FQGNSA. V lost 0 bases, J lost 7 bases, and 12 bases lay in between. The CDR3 is 14 amino acids. The CDR3 loop reads CASSLAAGIYEAFF. DNA of the CDR3: TGTGCCAGCAGCTTAGCGGCGGGAATCTATGAAGCTTTCTTT.

The chain joins TRBV19 to TRBJ1-4; D might be TRBD1 (6 bases). Trimming left V 4 bases short and J 8 bases short, with 20 bases between. CDR1 is LNHDA, CDR2 SQIVND, per germline (reference sequence). The CDR3 totals 16 residues. The CDR3 region is CASSSVGGRRVEKLFF. The DNA for the CDR3 is TGTGCCAGTAGTAGCGTCGGGGGCCGGCGAGTGGAAAAACTGTTTTTT.

The chain carries TRBV7-9 and TRBJ2-1, with 7 bases that match TRBD2. The germline V gene has CDR1 SEHNR and CDR2 FQNEAQ (reference sequence). Germline trimming cut 11 bases from V and 2 bases from J; bases unmatched to any gene: 6. The CDR3 contains 13 residues. Here the CDR3 reads CAVARGTYNEQFF. In DNA form, the CDR3 reads TGTGCCGTAGCGCGGGGGACCTACAATGAGCAGTTCTTC.

This chain connects TRBV9 to TRBJ1-2; a weak D match, TRBD1 (5 bases). Germline assignment: CDR1 SGDLS and CDR2 YYNGEE. V was shortened by 4 bases and J by 0 bases, with 10 bases between the two germline ends. This CDR3 has 14 amino acids. CDR3: CASSPDSSNYGYTF. CDR3 nucleotide sequence: TGTGCCAGCAGCCCCGACAGTTCTAACTATGGCTACACCTTC.

This chain links TRBV7-6 with TRBJ2-3, with TRBD2 as a possible D gene (6 bases). V gave up 1 base and J gave up 2 bases, with 22 bases separating them. CDR3 length: 19 residues. The germline gives CDR1 SGHVS, CDR2 FNYEAQ. CDR3 in DNA: TGTGCCAGCAGCTTAGTCGCGTTTAGCGGCAACACGGACACAGATACGCAGTATTTT. Residues: CASSLVAFSGNTDTDTQYF.

This clone was found once. The genes are TRBV30 and TRBJ2-5, with D possibly being TRBD1 or TRBD2 (6 bases each). Germline CDR1 is GTSNPN and CDR2 is SVGIG (reference sequence). Between the trimmed V and J ends, which lost 3 bases and 5 bases, there was a span of 16 bases. This CDR3 spans 14 amino acids. CDR3 amino acids: CAWSLGGRAETQYF. DNA of the CDR3: TGTGCCTGGAGCCTCGGGGGCCGGGCGGAGACCCAGTACTTC.

The chain couples TRBV5-1 to TRBJ1-2; 11 positions agree with TRBD1. The V segment lost 2 bases and the J segment 2 bases; nucleotides outside the gene matches: 2. This CDR3 has 15 amino acids. Germline-derived CDR1 and CDR2 are SGHRS and YFSETQ. The CDR3 nucleotides are TGCGCCAGCAGCTTACGGACAGGGGGCAACTATGGCTACACCTTC. Amino acid sequence: CASSLRTGGNYGYTF.

The rearrangement uses TRBV30 and TRBJ1-2; 7 bases line up with TRBD1. Germline-derived CDR1 and CDR2 are GTSNPN and SVGIG (reference sequence). The V gene end was trimmed by 5 bases and the J gene end by 4 bases; junction bases not matched to a gene: 7. The CDR3 spans 13 residues. The CDR3: CAWHRDRPYGYTF. The CDR3 nucleotides are TGTGCCTGGCACCGGGACAGACCCTATGGCTACACCTTC.

The chain carries TRBV4-3 and TRBJ2-3, with 8 bases that match TRBD2. The CDR3 is made up of 17 amino acids. Germline CDR1 LGHNA, CDR2 YSLEER. Trimming took 4 bases from V and 5 from J; bases not matched to a gene: 14. CDR3 region: CASSPIPRGGGRDTQYF. As DNA, the CDR3 is TGCGCCAGCAGCCCCATCCCCCGGGGGGGTGGAAGAGATACGCAGTATTTT.

The J gene is TRBJ2-5, the V gene TRBV6-5, with 9 positions matching TRBD1. The J segment lost 2 bases and the V segment lost 1 base, leaving 2 bases of the junction unmatched. The CDR3 is made up of 15 amino acids. Germline V lookup: CDR1 MNHEY, CDR2 SVGAGI. CDR3 bases: TGTGCCAGCAGTTACTACAGGGGGCCTCAAGAGACCCAGTACTTC. As protein: CASSYYRGPQETQYF.

The rearrangement links TRBV19 to TRBJ1-5, with D hard to call. V was cut by 10 bases and J by 4 bases, with 23 bases left in between. This CDR3 has 16 amino acids. Germline V gene sequence: CDR1 LNHDA, CDR2 SQIVND (reference sequence). The CDR3 here is CATTLSSSGFNQPQHF. The CDR3 DNA follows: TGTGCCACTACACTCTCGTCCAGCGGCTTTAATCAGCCCCAGCATTTT.

The chain joins TRBV6-4 to TRBJ2-2; D remains ambiguous. Looked up from germline, CDR1 is MRHNA and CDR2 is SNTAGT. V dropped 2 bases and J dropped 3 bases, with 4 bases sitting between them. The CDR3 has 13 residues. Written as DNA, the CDR3 is TGTGCCAGCAGTGACAGGGACACCGGGGAGCTGTTTTTT. This translates into CASSDRDTGELFF.

The chain carries TRBV6-6 and TRBJ2-7, with TRBD1 as a possible D gene (6 bases). The germline V gene has CDR1 MNHNY and CDR2 SVGAGI (reference sequence). Trimming cost V 7 bases and J 7 bases, with 14 bases left between them. CDR3 size: 12 residues. The CDR3 coding sequence is TGTGCCAGCAAAACGGACAGCCAAGAGCAGTACTTC. As protein: CASKTDSQEQYF.

The chain is built from TRBV2 and TRBJ2-5; D gene ambiguous. The CDR3 is made up of 13 amino acids. V shed 6 bases and J shed 1 base, with 9 bases lying between them. Per germline, CDR1 SNHLY and CDR2 FYNNEI. CDR3 sequence (DNA): TGTGCCAGCAGCCCCAGGACCCAAGAGACCCAGTACTTC. Translation: CASSPRTQETQYF.

The chain couples TRBV11-3 to TRBJ2-1, with D perhaps TRBD1 (5 bases). This CDR3 is built from 16 residues. Trimming stripped 1 base from V and 6 bases from J, with 16 bases between. In germline, CDR1 is SGHNT, CDR2 YENEEA. The CDR3 reads CASSLVPGNLINEQFF. The CDR3 DNA sequence: TGTGCCAGCAGCTTAGTTCCAGGGAATCTGATCAATGAGCAGTTCTTC.

The CDR3 DNA reads as TGCAGCGTTGGGGGGGGGACAGATACGCAGTATTTT. Its translation is CSVGGGTDTQYF. V is TRBV29-1 and J is TRBJ2-3, with 7 bases fitting TRBD2. Trimming took 4 bases from V and 3 from J; bases not matched to a gene: 1. This CDR3 has 12 amino acids. Germline values: CDR1 SQVTM, CDR2 ANQGSEA.

V gene TRBV4-3 combines with J gene TRBJ1-2; tentative D call: TRBD1 (6 bases). The germline V gene encodes CDR1 LGHNA and CDR2 YSLEER. This CDR3 has 14 amino acids. V was cut by 3 bases and J by 3 bases, with 11 bases left in between. The CDR3 nucleotides are TGCGCCAGCAGCCATCTGGACAGTTACTATGGCTACACCTTC. Translated: CASSHLDSYYGYTF.

This clone was observed once. The chain recombines TRBV9 with TRBJ1-4, with D unresolved. The germline gives CDR1 SGDLS, CDR2 YYNGEE. The CDR3 is made up of 15 amino acids. Trimming pared 3 bases from V and 5 bases from J, leaving 14 bases between. The CDR3 spells CASSGEFGPNEKLFF. The DNA of the CDR3 is TGTGCCAGCAGCGGCGAATTTGGGCCGAATGAAAAACTGTTTTTT.

This chain links TRBV5-1 with TRBJ2-5, with 8 bases identical to TRBD1. J lost 4 bases, V lost 2 bases, and 7 bases had no gene match. Germline CDR1 SGHRS, CDR2 YFSETQ. The CDR3 runs 15 residues. CDR3: CASSFSTGVGETQYF. For the CDR3, the DNA is TGCGCCAGCAGCTTCTCGACAGGGGTGGGAGAGACCCAGTACTTC.

The chain joins TRBV19 to TRBJ2-2, with D hard to call. Germline CDR1 LNHDA, CDR2 SQIVND (reference sequence). V was cut by 0 bases and J by 1 base, with 3 bases left in between. The CDR3 covers 14 residues. The CDR3 reads CASSIERNTGELFF. For the CDR3, the DNA is TGTGCCAGTAGTATAGAACGGAACACCGGGGAGCTGTTTTTT. Based on the CDR3 plus reference TRBV19 and TRBJ2-2, the full variable domain is DGGITQSPKYLFRKEGQNVTLSCEQNLNHDAMYWYRQDPGQGLRLIYYSQIVNDFQKGDIAEGYSVSREKKESFPLTVTSAQKNPTAFYLCASSIERNTGELFFGEGSRLTVL.

This sequence joins TRBV19 and TRBJ2-1; 14 bases match TRBD2. The CDR3 length is 14 residues. CDR1 and CDR2 (germline): LNHDA, SQIVND (reference sequence). V was clipped by 4 bases and J by 12 bases; unmatched bases: 5. CDR3 residues: CASSTGLAGERQFF. For the CDR3, the DNA is TGTGCCAGTAGTACGGGACTAGCGGGGGAACGGCAGTTCTTC.